This TCR beta chain was sequenced in a study of T cells in Graves' hyperthyroidism and ophthalmopathy. Each ophthalmopathy patient scored at least 3 on the Clinical Activity Score and at least 4 on NOSPECS grade, with duration under 3 months. The PBMCs were sourced from fresh peripheral blood (around 9.9 ml). Study observations and caveats: Ophthalmopathy, as predicted by the model, came a median around 6.7 months after the prediction.

This clonotype was observed many times. Its antigen is undetermined. RNA transcripts served as the template for amplifying TCR beta CDR3 regions. HTBI primers were used for first-round RT-PCR of the TCR CDR3. TCRdb reprocessed the multiplex PCR reads via MiXCR and lists one record per CDR3 protein. The sample lists roughly 560,000 distinct CDR3 sequences; roughly 14% were seen once. The TCR comes from a woman between 40 and 50 years old with Graves' ophthalmopathy. Material: blood.

This CDR3 reads CSALGSGDEQYF. DNA for the CDR3: TGCAGCGCCCTCGGTTCCGGTGACGAGCAGTACTTC. This sequence joins TRBV29-1 and TRBJ2-7; D is unresolved. This CDR3 comprises 12 residues. The germline V gene encodes CDR1 SQVTM and CDR2 ANQGSEA. V was clipped by 7 bases and J by 5 bases, with 15 bases between them.